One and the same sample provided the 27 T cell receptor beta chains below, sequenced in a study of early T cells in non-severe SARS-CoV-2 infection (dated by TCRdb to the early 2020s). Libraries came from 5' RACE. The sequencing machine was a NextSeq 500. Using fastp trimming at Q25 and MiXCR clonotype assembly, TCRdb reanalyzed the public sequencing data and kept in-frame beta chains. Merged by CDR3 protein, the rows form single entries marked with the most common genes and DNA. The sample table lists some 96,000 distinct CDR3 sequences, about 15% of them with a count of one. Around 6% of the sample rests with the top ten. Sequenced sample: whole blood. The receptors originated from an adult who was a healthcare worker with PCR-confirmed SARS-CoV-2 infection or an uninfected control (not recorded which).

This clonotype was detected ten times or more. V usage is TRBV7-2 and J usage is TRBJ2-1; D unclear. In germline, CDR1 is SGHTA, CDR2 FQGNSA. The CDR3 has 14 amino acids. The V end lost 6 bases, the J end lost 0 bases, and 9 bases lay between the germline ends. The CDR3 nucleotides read TGTGCCAGCAGACCGGCCAGCTCCTACAATGAGCAGTTCTTC. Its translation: CASRPASSYNEQFF.

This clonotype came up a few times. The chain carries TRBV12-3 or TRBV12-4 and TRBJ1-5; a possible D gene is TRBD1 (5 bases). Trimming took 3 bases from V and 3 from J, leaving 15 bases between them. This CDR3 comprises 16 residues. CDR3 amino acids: CASSLRGGTFNQPQHF. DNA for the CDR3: TGTGCCAGCAGTTTGCGTGGCGGGACTTTCAATCAGCCCCAGCATTTT.

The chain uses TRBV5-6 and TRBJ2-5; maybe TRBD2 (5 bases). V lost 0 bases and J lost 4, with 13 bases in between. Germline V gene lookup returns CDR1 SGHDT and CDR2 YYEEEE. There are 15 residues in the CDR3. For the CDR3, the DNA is TGTGCCAGCAGCTTGGCTGGCCCCGGAGGAGAGACCCAGTACTTC. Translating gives CASSLAGPGGETQYF.

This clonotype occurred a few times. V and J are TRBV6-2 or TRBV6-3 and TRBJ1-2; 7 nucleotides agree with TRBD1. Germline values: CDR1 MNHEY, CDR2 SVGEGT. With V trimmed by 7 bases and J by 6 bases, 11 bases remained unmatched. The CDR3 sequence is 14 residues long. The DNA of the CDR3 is TGTGCCAGCACCCTCCCAGACAGGGTGAATGGCTACACCTTC. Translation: CASTLPDRVNGYTF.

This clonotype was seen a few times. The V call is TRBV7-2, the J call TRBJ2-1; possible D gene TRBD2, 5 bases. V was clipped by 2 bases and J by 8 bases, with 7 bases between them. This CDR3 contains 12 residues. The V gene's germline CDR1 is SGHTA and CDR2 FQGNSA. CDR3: CASSLNGDEQFF. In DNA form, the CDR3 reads TGTGCCAGCAGCTTAAACGGGGATGAGCAGTTCTTC.

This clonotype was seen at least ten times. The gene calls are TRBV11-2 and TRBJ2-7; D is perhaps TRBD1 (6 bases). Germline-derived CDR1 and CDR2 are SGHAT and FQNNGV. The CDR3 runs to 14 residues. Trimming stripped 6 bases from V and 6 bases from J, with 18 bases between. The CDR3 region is CASREQGYGGEQYF. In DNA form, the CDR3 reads TGTGCCAGCAGAGAACAGGGATACGGTGGCGAGCAGTACTTC.

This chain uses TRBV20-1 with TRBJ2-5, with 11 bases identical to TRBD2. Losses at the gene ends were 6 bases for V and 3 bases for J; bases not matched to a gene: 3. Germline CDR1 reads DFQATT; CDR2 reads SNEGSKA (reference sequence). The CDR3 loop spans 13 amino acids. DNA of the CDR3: TGCAGTGCCATTAGCGGGGGGGAAGAGACCCAGTACTTC. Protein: CSAISGGEETQYF.

CDR3 region: CASSYAKSPYEQYF. DNA of the CDR3: TGTGCCAGCAGTTACGCAAAATCCCCTTACGAGCAGTACTTC. V usage is TRBV6-2 or TRBV6-3 and J usage is TRBJ2-7; D unresolved. V dropped 2 bases and J dropped 4 bases, with 12 bases sitting between them. The CDR3 runs to 14 residues. CDR1 is MNHEY, CDR2 SVGEGT, per germline.

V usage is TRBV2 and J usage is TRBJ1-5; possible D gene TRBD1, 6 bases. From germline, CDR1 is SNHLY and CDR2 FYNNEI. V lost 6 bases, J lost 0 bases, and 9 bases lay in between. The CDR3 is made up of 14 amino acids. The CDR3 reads CASRNRASNQPQHF. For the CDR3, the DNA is TGTGCCAGCAGAAACAGGGCTAGCAATCAGCCCCAGCATTTT.

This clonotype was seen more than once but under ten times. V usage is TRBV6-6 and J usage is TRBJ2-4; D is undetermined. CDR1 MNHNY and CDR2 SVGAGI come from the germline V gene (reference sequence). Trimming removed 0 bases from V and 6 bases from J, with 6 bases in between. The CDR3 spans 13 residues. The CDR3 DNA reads TGTGCCAGCAGTTACTCTTTCGGAAACATTCAGTACTTC. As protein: CASSYSFGNIQYF.

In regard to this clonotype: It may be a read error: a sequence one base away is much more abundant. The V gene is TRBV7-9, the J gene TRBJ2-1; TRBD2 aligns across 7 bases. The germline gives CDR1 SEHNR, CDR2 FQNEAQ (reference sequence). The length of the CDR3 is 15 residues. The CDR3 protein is CTSSRAGVSYNEQFF. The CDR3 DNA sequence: TGTACCAGCAGCCGCGCGGGGGTATCCTACAATGAGCAGTTCTTC.

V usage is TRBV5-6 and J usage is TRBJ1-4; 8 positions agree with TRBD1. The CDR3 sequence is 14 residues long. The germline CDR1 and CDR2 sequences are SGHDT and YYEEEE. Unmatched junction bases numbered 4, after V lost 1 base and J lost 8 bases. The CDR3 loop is CASSLSGGREKLFF. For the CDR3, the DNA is TGTGCCAGCAGCTTGTCAGGGGGCCGAGAAAAACTGTTTTTT.

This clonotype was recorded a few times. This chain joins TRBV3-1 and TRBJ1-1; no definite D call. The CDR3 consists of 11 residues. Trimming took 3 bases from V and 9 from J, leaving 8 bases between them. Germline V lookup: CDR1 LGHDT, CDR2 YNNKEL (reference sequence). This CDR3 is CASSQGPKAFF. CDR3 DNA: TGTGCCAGCAGCCAGGGTCCGAAAGCTTTCTTT.

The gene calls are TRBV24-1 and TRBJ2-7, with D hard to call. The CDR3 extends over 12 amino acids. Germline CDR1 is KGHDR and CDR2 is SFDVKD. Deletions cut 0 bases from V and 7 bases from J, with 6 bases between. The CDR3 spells CATSDLKGEQYF. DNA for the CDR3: TGTGCCACCAGTGATTTGAAGGGAGAGCAGTACTTC.

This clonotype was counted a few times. In nucleotides, the CDR3 is TGTGCCAGCAGCCAACGGGTCGACGGGACATACGAGCAGTACTTC. This codes for CASSQRVDGTYEQYF. The chain is built from TRBV28 and TRBJ2-7; D is possibly TRBD1 (6 bases). Trimming removed 6 bases at V and 4 bases at J, with 19 bases between. Looked up from germline, CDR1 is MDHEN and CDR2 is SYDVKM. The CDR3 covers 15 residues.

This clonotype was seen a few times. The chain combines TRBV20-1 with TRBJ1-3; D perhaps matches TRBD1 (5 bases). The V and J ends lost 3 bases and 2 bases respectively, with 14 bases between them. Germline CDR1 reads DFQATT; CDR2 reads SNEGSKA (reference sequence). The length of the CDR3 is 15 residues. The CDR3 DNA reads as TGCAGTGCTAGCCCTAGCGGGACCACTGGAAACACCATATATTTT. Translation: CSASPSGTTGNTIYF.

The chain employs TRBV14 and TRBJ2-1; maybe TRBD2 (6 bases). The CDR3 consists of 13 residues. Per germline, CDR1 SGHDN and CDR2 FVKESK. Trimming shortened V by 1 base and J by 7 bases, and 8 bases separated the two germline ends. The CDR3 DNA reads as TGTGCCAGCAGCCAAGCGGGAGAAAATGAGCAGTTCTTC. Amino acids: CASSQAGENEQFF. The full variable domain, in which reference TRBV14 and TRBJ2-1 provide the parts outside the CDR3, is EAGVTQFPSHSVIEKGQTVTLRCDPISGHDNLYWYRRVMGKEIKFLLHFVKESKQDESGMPNNRFLAERTGGTYSTLKVQPAELEDSGVYFCASSQAGENEQFFGPGTRLTVL.

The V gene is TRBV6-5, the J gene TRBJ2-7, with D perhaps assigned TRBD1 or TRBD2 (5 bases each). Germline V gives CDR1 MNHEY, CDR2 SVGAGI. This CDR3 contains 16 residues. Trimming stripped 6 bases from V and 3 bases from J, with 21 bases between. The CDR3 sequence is CASSPTGQGRIYEQYF. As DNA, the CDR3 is TGTGCCAGCAGCCCAACGGGGCAGGGAAGGATCTACGAGCAGTACTTC.

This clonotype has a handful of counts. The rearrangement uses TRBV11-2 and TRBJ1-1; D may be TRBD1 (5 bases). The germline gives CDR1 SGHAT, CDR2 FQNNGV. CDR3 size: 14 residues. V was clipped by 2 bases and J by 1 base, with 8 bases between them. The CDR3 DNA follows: TGTGCCAGCAGCTTACAGGGCCGGAACACTGAAGCTTTCTTT. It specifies CASSLQGRNTEAFF.

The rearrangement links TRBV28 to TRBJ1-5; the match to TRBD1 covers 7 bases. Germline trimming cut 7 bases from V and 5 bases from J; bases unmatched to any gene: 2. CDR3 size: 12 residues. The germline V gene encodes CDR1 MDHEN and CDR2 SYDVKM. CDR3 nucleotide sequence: TGTGCCAGCACCCAGGGGGATCAGCCCCAGCATTTT. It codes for CASTQGDQPQHF.

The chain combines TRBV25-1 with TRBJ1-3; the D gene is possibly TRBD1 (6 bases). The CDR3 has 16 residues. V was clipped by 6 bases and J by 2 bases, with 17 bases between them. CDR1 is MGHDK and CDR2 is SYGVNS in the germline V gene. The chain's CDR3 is CASRSFYRTAGNTIYF. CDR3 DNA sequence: TGTGCCAGCAGATCCTTCTACCGGACAGCTGGAAACACCATATATTTT.

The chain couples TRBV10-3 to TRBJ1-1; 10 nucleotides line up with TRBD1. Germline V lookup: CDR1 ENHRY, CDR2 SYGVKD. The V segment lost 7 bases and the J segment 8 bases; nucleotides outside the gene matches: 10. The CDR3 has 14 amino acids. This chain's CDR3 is CAITDPGQGSEAFF. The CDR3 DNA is TGTGCCATCACTGATCCGGGACAGGGGTCCGAAGCTTTCTTT.

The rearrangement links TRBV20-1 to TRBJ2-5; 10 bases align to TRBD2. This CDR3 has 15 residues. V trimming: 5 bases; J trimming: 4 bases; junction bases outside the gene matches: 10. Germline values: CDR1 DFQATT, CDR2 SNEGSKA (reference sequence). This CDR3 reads CSAEGTSAPTETQYF. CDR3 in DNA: TGCAGTGCTGAAGGGACTAGCGCACCTACAGAGACCCAGTACTTC.

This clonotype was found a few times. The CDR3 DNA reads as TGTGCCAGCTCACCTAAATATGAGCAGTTCTTC. The encoded protein is CASSPKYEQFF. This chain joins TRBV18 and TRBJ2-1; D unclear. Trimming took 3 bases from V and 8 from J, leaving 5 bases between them. In germline, CDR1 is KGHSH, CDR2 LQKENI. The CDR3 contains 11 residues. Complete variable domain (other parts from reference TRBV18 and TRBJ2-1): NAGVMQNPRHLVRRRGQEARLRCSPMKGHSHVYWYRQLPEEGLKFMVYLQKENIIDESGMPKERFSAEFPKEGPSILRIQQVVRGDSAAYFCASSPKYEQFFGPGTRLTVL.

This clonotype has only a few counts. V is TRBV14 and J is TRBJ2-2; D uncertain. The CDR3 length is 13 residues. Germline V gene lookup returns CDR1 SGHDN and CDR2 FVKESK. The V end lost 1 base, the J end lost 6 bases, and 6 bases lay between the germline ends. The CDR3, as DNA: TGTGCCAGCAGCCAAGTTGTCGCCGGGGAGCTGTTTTTT. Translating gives CASSQVVAGELFF.

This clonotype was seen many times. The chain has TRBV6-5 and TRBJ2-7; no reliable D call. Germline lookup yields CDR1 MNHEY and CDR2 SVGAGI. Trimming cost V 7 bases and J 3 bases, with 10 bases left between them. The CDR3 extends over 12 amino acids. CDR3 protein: CASTGPGYEQYF. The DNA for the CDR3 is TGTGCCAGCACCGGGCCGGGCTACGAGCAGTACTTC.

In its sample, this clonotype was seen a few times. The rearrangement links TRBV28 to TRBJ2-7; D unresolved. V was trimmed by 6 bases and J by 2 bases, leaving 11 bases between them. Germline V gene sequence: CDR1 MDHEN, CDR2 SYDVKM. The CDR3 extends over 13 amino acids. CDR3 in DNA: TGTGCCAGCAGCCCGACACGAACCTACGAGCAGTACTTC. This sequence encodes CASSPTRTYEQYF.